This paragraph reports one T cell receptor beta chain. Its antigen is as yet unknown. The data were obtained in a study of cytomegalovirus exposure and HLA in healthy donors. At the level of the study: Previous work identified 95 million to 120 million unique TCR beta sequences from roughly 180 million T cells.

Study-level findings and limits: What a later analysis showed was that several of the most significant clusters appeared linked to common viral pathogens.

Primers: 60 Vbeta forward and 13 Jbeta reverse. Data came from immunoSEQ multiplex PCR; TCRdb stores just in-frame clones and leaves some out. The sample has approximately 82,000 clones. The V end lost 3 bases, the J end lost 0 bases, and 17 bases lay between the germline ends. Germline assignment: CDR1 GTSNPN and CDR2 SVGIG (reference sequence). CDR3 length: 16 amino acids. Sequencing was carried out using PBMCs. The gene calls are TRBV30 and TRBJ1-1, with a weak D call TRBD1 (6 bases). The clonotype originates from an older woman in good health and CMV-seronegative. As DNA, the CDR3 is TGTGCCTGGAGCGACCGGCCGGGACATATGAACACTGAAGCTTTCTTT. It encodes CAWSDRPGHMNTEAFF.